The sequence of this T cell receptor (beta chain) was determined in a study of T cell repertoires in cytomegalovirus infection. General study points: The response measured ex vivo was dominated by TCR beta clonotypes (HLA-C-restricted and CMV-specific). People with CMV and the relevant HLA were identified by cumulative public TCR beta family frequency.

V shed 10 bases and J 4 bases; nucleotides not matched to a gene: 12. Germline lookup yields CDR1 MGHRA and CDR2 YSYEKL. The CDR3 covers 15 residues. Remarks on this clonotype: Its matching antigen is unknown.

TCRdb re-derived calls from the reads in MiXCR, one entry per CDR3 protein. The sample has approximately 770,000 distinct CDR3 sequences; almost 30% are singletons. This chain uses TRBV4-1 with TRBJ2-1; TRBD2 matches at 8 bases. The sequencing here drew on cultured CD8+ T cells from PBMCs, taken from culture after CMV antigen stimulation. The TCR was taken from a human donor in good health (CMV status not recorded). Some clones in this sample may be carry-over from other donors' samples. The CDR3 is CATWGGGGIYNEQFF. CDR3 nucleotide sequence: TGCGCCACCTGGGGAGGCGGGGGGATATACAATGAGCAGTTCTTC.